This T cell receptor (beta chain) was captured by sequencing in a study of cytomegalovirus exposure and HLA in healthy donors. Sequencing used immunoSEQ multiplex PCR; TCRdb keeps in-frame clones, though not all of them. The sample carries about 64,000 clones, 90% to 95% recorded once. To note about this clone: Germline is not matched at one junction end, which may reflect a read error.

CDR1 is GTSNPN and CDR2 is SVGIG in the germline V gene (reference sequence). The CDR3 is made up of 10 amino acids. This clonotype was sampled from a woman younger than 30 in good health and CMV-seropositive. Input material: PBMCs. The V gene is TRBV30, the J gene TRBJ1-1; D not certain. The CDR3 DNA reads as TGTGCCTGGTCTAAGAACAGAGTGATCTTT. Its protein is CAWSKNRVIF.